Listed below are T cell receptor beta chains from one sample, sequenced in a study of T-cell memory formation after mild COVID-19. TCRdb fed the 5' RACE reads into MiXCR, producing one record per CDR3 protein. The repertoire holds 65,000 to 95,000 distinct CDR3 sequences, with 9.5% to 15% as singletons. Specimen: PBMCs or a T cell subset sorted from them (not recorded which). These receptors all stem from a man aged 18 to 30 who had mild COVID-19 (a few samples of this study predate the infection). Cell type and time point are not known. Both conserved end residues are part of each CDR3. D genes are given only for firm matches. Clone size is shown for a subset of rows, as once, few, many or a class of expanded clone.

NA | TRBJ1-1 | NA | TRBV7-9 | CASSLSDTTNTEAFF | TGTGCCAGCAGCTTATCGGACACAACGAACACTGAAGCTTTCTTT
NA | TRBJ2-3 | few | TRBV29-1 | CSVETEAGGTQYF | TGCAGCGTTGAAACGGAGGCCGGGGGTACGCAGTATTTT
NA | TRBJ2-3 | NA | TRBV7-9 | CASSLAWGAVTDTQYF | TGTGCCAGCAGCTTAGCGTGGGGGGCTGTCACAGATACGCAGTATTTT
NA | TRBJ2-7 | NA | TRBV5-1 | CASSLGGTANEQYF | TGCGCCAGCAGCTTGGGAGGGACCGCCAACGAGCAGTACTTC
NA | TRBJ1-2 | few | TRBV7-9 | CASSFGGTYGYTF | TGTGCCAGCAGCTTTGGGGGCACCTATGGCTACACCTTC
NA | TRBJ1-6 | once | TRBV4-1 | CASSPLVAANSPLHF | TGCGCCAGCAGCCCCCTCGTGGCAGCTAATTCACCCCTCCACTTT
TRBD1 | TRBJ2-4 | NA | TRBV7-8 | CASSLVTGRAKNIQYF | TGTGCCAGCAGCTTAGTGACAGGGCGGGCCAAAAACATTCAGTACTTC
NA | TRBJ2-1 | few | TRBV5-1 | CASSPFPGAYNEQFF | TGCGCCAGCAGCCCATTCCCGGGAGCTTACAATGAGCAGTTCTTC
TRBD2 | TRBJ2-1 | NA | TRBV11-2 | CASRGLAGELGYNEQFF | TGTGCCAGCAGAGGACTAGCGGGAGAGCTAGGTTACAATGAGCAGTTCTTC
TRBD1 | TRBJ1-1 | NA | TRBV6-1 | CASRGTGANTEAFF | TGTGCCAGCAGGGGGACAGGGGCGAACACTGAAGCTTTCTTT
TRBD1 | TRBJ2-1 | NA | TRBV29-1 | CSASDREQFF | TGCAGCGCCTCGGACAGGGAGCAGTTCTTC
NA | TRBJ1-1 | NA | TRBV2 | CASSVVGRESTEAFF | TGTGCCAGCAGTGTCGTCGGCAGGGAGAGCACTGAAGCTTTCTTT
NA | TRBJ2-3 | few | TRBV6-2/TRBV6-3 | CASSYSRATHTDTQYF | TGTGCCAGCAGTTACTCCAGAGCAACACACACAGATACGCAGTATTTT
TRBD2 | TRBJ2-3 | NA | TRBV7-7 | CASSLSSPTGGSTDTQYF | TGTGCCAGCAGCTTATCATCCCCCACGGGGGGAAGCACAGATACGCAGTATTTT
NA | TRBJ2-1 | few | TRBV27 | CASSLGSLGNEQFF | TGTGCCAGCAGTCTTGGGTCTCTGGGGAATGAGCAGTTCTTC
NA | TRBJ1-5 | NA | TRBV5-6 | CASSLGRYRPQHF | TGTGCCAGCAGCTTGGGCAGGTACCGGCCCCAGCATTTT
NA | TRBJ1-4 | NA | TRBV4-1 | CASSQVGEGEKLFF | TGCGCCAGCAGCCAAGTAGGGGAGGGTGAAAAACTGTTTTTT
NA | TRBJ2-5 | NA | TRBV7-2 | CASSDLGAGEETQYF | TGTGCCAGCAGCGATTTGGGGGCGGGGGAAGAGACCCAGTACTTC
NA | TRBJ2-3 | few | TRBV5-1 | CASSGYTDTQYF | TGCGCCAGCAGCGGATATACAGATACGCAGTATTTT
TRBD2 | TRBJ2-1 | NA | TRBV29-1 | CSVDSGGPYNEQFF | TGCAGCGTTGATAGCGGGGGCCCCTACAATGAGCAGTTCTTC
NA | TRBJ1-2 | many | TRBV12-3/TRBV12-4 | CASSLGASYGYTF | TGTGCCAGCAGCCTCGGGGCCAGCTATGGCTACACCTTC
NA | TRBJ1-5 | few | TRBV12-3/TRBV12-4 | CASKITGNQPQHF | TGTGCCAGCAAAATTACTGGCAATCAGCCCCAGCATTTT
NA | TRBJ2-7 | few | TRBV20-1 | CSARSAGVSYEQYF | TGCAGTGCTAGATCTGCCGGGGTCTCCTACGAGCAGTACTTC
NA | TRBJ1-2 | few | TRBV4-1 | CASSQDQSPLGRTSYGYTF | TGCGCCAGCAGCCAAGACCAGTCTCCCCTAGGACGGACGTCCTATGGCTACACCTTC
TRBD2 | TRBJ2-3 | NA | TRBV4-1 | CASSQGTLAALADTQYF | TGCGCCAGCAGCCAAGGGACACTAGCGGCCCTGGCAGATACGCAGTATTTT
NA | TRBJ2-5 | NA | TRBV20-1 | CSARAPARDSETQYF | TGCAGTGCTAGAGCCCCGGCTAGGGATTCAGAGACCCAGTACTTC
NA | TRBJ2-2 | many | TRBV28 | CASARIRVNTGELFF | TGTGCCAGCGCCAGGATCCGGGTGAACACCGGGGAGCTGTTTTTT
TRBD2 | TRBJ2-1 | few | TRBV7-9 | CASSPVQRGGNEQFF | TGTGCCAGCAGCCCCGTCCAACGCGGGGGGAATGAGCAGTTCTTC
NA | TRBJ2-3 | few | TRBV28 | CASILGWASTDTQYF | TGTGCCAGCATCCTAGGTTGGGCTAGCACAGATACGCAGTATTTT
NA | TRBJ2-5 | few | TRBV5-1 | CASSLVLDYQETQYF | TGCGCCAGCAGCTTGGTGTTGGACTACCAAGAGACCCAGTACTTC
NA | TRBJ2-6 | few | TRBV6-5 | CASGPSGANVLTF | TGTGCCAGCGGCCCCTCTGGGGCCAACGTCCTGACTTTC
NA | TRBJ2-1 | many | TRBV4-3 | CASSPGTASYNEQFF | TGCGCCAGCAGCCCTGGGACCGCATCCTACAATGAGCAGTTCTTC
NA | TRBJ2-7 | NA | TRBV4-1 | CASSQTQGGSDYEQYF | TGCGCCAGCAGCCAGACTCAGGGGGGTTCTGACTACGAGCAGTACTTC
NA | TRBJ2-3 | NA | TRBV6-6 | CASSHGRGNRDTQYF | TGTGCCAGCAGTCACGGGCGAGGGAATCGAGATACGCAGTATTTT
NA | TRBJ1-1 | NA | TRBV28 | CASTGWRAFF | TGTGCCAGCACAGGGTGGCGAGCTTTCTTT